Each of the 18 T cell receptor beta chains below was sequenced from the same sample in a study of T cells after yellow fever vaccination. TCRdb re-called the 5' RACE reads with MiXCR, one entry per CDR3 protein. This table has tens of thousands of distinct CDR3 sequences, 4.4% appearing once. This specimen consisted of CD8+ T cells sorted from PBMCs, obtained 5 days after the yellow fever booster vaccination. Receptors were obtained from a man younger than 40 who received the YFV17D yellow fever vaccine.

There are many counts of this clonotype. The rearrangement uses TRBV7-4 and TRBJ2-7; D gene uncertain. From germline, CDR1 is SGHVT and CDR2 SQSDAQ. This CDR3 has 15 amino acids. Trimming took 2 bases from V and 2 from J, leaving 13 bases between them. For the CDR3, the DNA is TGTGCCAGCAGCTTAAGGTGGTTAGGGACCTACGAGCAGTACTTC. As protein: CASSLRWLGTYEQYF. The full variable domain, in which reference TRBV7-4 and TRBJ2-7 provide the parts outside the CDR3, is GAGVSQSPRYKVAKRGRDVALRCDSISGHVTLYWYRQTLGQGSEVLTYSQSDAQRDKSGRPSGRFSAERPERSVSTLKIQRTEQGDSAVYLCASSLRWLGTYEQYFGPGTRLTVT.

There are many counts of this clonotype. The chain has TRBV29-1 and TRBJ2-5; TRBD1 aligns across 9 bases. The germline V gene encodes CDR1 SQVTM and CDR2 ANQGSEA. Unmatched junction bases numbered 10, after V lost 7 bases and J lost 4 bases. This CDR3 is built from 14 residues. The CDR3 DNA reads TGCAGCGCAAAAGGTGGACAGGGGTTAGAGACCCAGTACTTC. Translated, it gives CSAKGGQGLETQYF.

This clonotype was detected ten times or more. The chain carries TRBV11-1 and TRBJ2-7; tentative D call: TRBD1 (6 bases). Germline V gene lookup returns CDR1 SGHAT and CDR2 FQDESV (reference sequence). The ends were cut back, 5 bases at V and 4 bases at J, with 15 bases in the middle. There are 14 residues in the CDR3. In DNA, the CDR3 is TGTGCCAGCAGCCCGGGTCACAGGGAGTACGAGCAGTACTTC. Translated, it gives CASSPGHREYEQYF.

In this sample, this clonotype turned up many times. The DNA for the CDR3 is TGCAGTGCCCGGGGTAGCGGACAAGAGACCCAGTACTTC. Protein: CSARGSGQETQYF. V and J are TRBV20-1 and TRBJ2-5; D is possibly TRBD2 (6 bases). CDR1 is DFQATT, CDR2 SNEGSKA, per germline (reference sequence). V was clipped by 6 bases and J by 2 bases, with 13 bases between them. CDR3 length equals 13 residues.

At least ten counts were recorded for this clonotype. The genes are TRBV7-9 and TRBJ2-4; D is perhaps TRBD1 or TRBD2 (5 bases each). The CDR3 has 13 amino acids. In germline, CDR1 is SEHNR, CDR2 FQNEAQ (reference sequence). Trimming removed 10 bases from V and 1 base from J, with 11 bases in between. The CDR3 loop is CAIWDAAKNIQYF. The CDR3 region has the DNA TGTGCCATATGGGACGCGGCCAAAAACATTCAGTACTTC.

There are many counts of this clonotype. CDR3 in amino acids: CASSGDVPTNEQFF. CDR3 DNA: TGCGCCAGCTCCGGGGATGTCCCAACTAATGAGCAGTTCTTC. This chain joins TRBV5-1 and TRBJ2-1; D is perhaps TRBD2 (5 bases). The CDR3 has 14 amino acids. Germline V lookup: CDR1 SGHRS, CDR2 YFSETQ. V was clipped by 7 bases and J by 7 bases, with 18 bases between them.

Many counts were recorded for this clonotype. This chain connects TRBV20-1 to TRBJ2-1; the D call may be TRBD1 or TRBD2 (5 bases each). The germline V gene has CDR1 DFQATT and CDR2 SNEGSKA (reference sequence). The CDR3 runs to 14 residues. Trimming shortened V by 0 bases and J by 10 bases, and 16 bases separated the two germline ends. The CDR3 loop reads CSARDLGFGAEQFF. Here the CDR3 DNA reads TGCAGTGCTAGAGATCTAGGCTTCGGGGCCGAGCAGTTCTTC.

This clonotype has ten or more counts. The V and J genes are TRBV7-2 and TRBJ2-5, with 8 bases aligning to TRBD1. Trimming cost V 1 base and J 3 bases; bases outside gene matches: 13. CDR1 SGHTA and CDR2 FQGNSA come from the germline V gene. The CDR3 length is 18 residues. CDR3: CASSLVQGALVGEETQYF. CDR3 DNA: TGTGCCAGCAGCTTAGTGCAGGGGGCACTAGTGGGGGAAGAGACCCAGTACTTC. The complete variable domain, with remaining parts taken from reference TRBV7-2 and TRBJ2-5, reads GAGVSQSPSNKVTEKGKDVELRCDPISGHTALYWYRQSLGQGLEFLIYFQGNSAPDKSGLPSDRFSAERTGGSVSTLTIQRTQQEDSAVYLCASSLVQGALVGEETQYFGPGTRLLVL.

This clonotype was observed at least ten times. The V and J genes are TRBV20-1 and TRBJ1-1, with unresolved D. V lost 1 base and J 7 bases, leaving 7 bases between the germline ends. The CDR3 length is 11 residues. Germline V gene sequence: CDR1 DFQATT, CDR2 SNEGSKA (reference sequence). The CDR3 coding sequence is TGCAGTGCTAGAGTGTCGCTTGAAGCTTTCTTT. It is translated as CSARVSLEAFF.

This clonotype was counted ten times or more. This chain joins TRBV7-9 and TRBJ2-1; D gene unclear. Germline V gene lookup returns CDR1 SEHNR and CDR2 FQNEAQ (reference sequence). The V end lost 5 bases, the J end lost 8 bases, and 7 bases lay between the germline ends. This CDR3 has 11 residues. The CDR3 coding sequence is TGTGCCAGCAGCGCCTCGTATGAGCAGTTCTTC. Amino acid sequence: CASSASYEQFF.

This clonotype was recorded many times. The V gene is TRBV20-1, the J gene TRBJ2-7, with no clear D. V shed 0 bases and J shed 1 base, with 13 bases lying between them. The CDR3 runs to 15 residues. The germline V gene has CDR1 DFQATT and CDR2 SNEGSKA (reference sequence). In nucleotides, the CDR3 is TGCAGTGCTAGAGATGCAAGCAATGGGTCCTACGAGCAGTACTTC. Its protein is CSARDASNGSYEQYF.

This clonotype came up many times. The V call is TRBV7-2, the J call TRBJ1-2, with D possibly being TRBD1 (6 bases). Trimming removed 1 base at V and 4 bases at J, with 10 bases between. CDR1 and CDR2 (germline): SGHTA, FQGNSA. This CDR3 is built from 14 residues. The CDR3 sequence is CASSLGGAVYGYTF. CDR3 coding DNA: TGTGCCAGCAGCTTAGGGGGGGCCGTCTATGGCTACACCTTC.

This clonotype was observed many times. The chain combines TRBV7-9 with TRBJ2-1, with D unresolved. CDR3 size: 16 residues. Per germline, CDR1 SEHNR and CDR2 FQNEAQ (reference sequence). Trimming shortened V by 4 bases and J by 2 bases, and 15 bases separated the two germline ends. CDR3 amino acids: CASSSPRKRPYNEQFF. The CDR3 bases are TGTGCCAGCAGCTCCCCGAGAAAGAGGCCCTACAATGAGCAGTTCTTC.

This clonotype was detected ten times or more. The genes are TRBV10-1 and TRBJ2-1; possible D gene TRBD2, 6 bases. Germline loops: CDR1 WNHNN, CDR2 SYGVQD (reference sequence). V gave up 2 bases and J gave up 6 bases, with 8 bases separating them. The CDR3 runs 13 residues. This CDR3 is CASSEREANEQFF. CDR3 nucleotides: TGCGCCAGCAGTGAGAGGGAGGCCAATGAGCAGTTCTTC.

In this sample, this clonotype turned up many times. The V gene is TRBV6-6, the J gene TRBJ2-7; D not certain. The CDR3 runs 11 residues. Trimming shortened V by 2 bases and J by 6 bases, and 5 bases separated the two germline ends. The germline V gene encodes CDR1 MNHNY and CDR2 SVGAGI (reference sequence). The CDR3 sequence is CASSYNGEQYF. The CDR3 DNA follows: TGTGCCAGCAGTTACAATGGCGAGCAGTACTTC.

Many counts were recorded for this clonotype. The V call is TRBV12-3 or TRBV12-4, the J call TRBJ2-1; a possible D gene is TRBD1 (5 bases). The V end was cut by 1 base, the J end by 7 bases, with 14 bases between. The CDR3 length is 15 residues. CDR3 sequence (DNA): TGTGCCAGCAGTTTAGAGGACACCCAATGGAATGAGCAGTTCTTC. This gives the protein CASSLEDTQWNEQFF.

This clonotype was seen at least ten times. The chain couples TRBV12-3 or TRBV12-4 to TRBJ1-5; no reliable D call. This CDR3 has 13 amino acids. Trimming pared 6 bases from V and 6 bases from J, leaving 12 bases between. CDR3 sequence (DNA): TGTGCCAGCAGGGAGATGGGGAGTCAGCCCCAGCATTTT. Translation gives CASREMGSQPQHF.

The sample holds many counts of this clonotype. The chain has TRBV6-5 and TRBJ2-3, with 8 bases aligning to TRBD2. Germline-derived CDR1 and CDR2 are MNHEY and SVGAGI. This CDR3 is 16 amino acids long. The V gene end was trimmed by 2 bases and the J gene end by 10 bases; junction bases not matched to a gene: 14. The CDR3 DNA follows: TGTGCCAGCAGTTACAGTAGCGGCGATGCAGCGGGGGCGCAGTATTTT. This sequence encodes CASSYSSGDAAGAQYF.